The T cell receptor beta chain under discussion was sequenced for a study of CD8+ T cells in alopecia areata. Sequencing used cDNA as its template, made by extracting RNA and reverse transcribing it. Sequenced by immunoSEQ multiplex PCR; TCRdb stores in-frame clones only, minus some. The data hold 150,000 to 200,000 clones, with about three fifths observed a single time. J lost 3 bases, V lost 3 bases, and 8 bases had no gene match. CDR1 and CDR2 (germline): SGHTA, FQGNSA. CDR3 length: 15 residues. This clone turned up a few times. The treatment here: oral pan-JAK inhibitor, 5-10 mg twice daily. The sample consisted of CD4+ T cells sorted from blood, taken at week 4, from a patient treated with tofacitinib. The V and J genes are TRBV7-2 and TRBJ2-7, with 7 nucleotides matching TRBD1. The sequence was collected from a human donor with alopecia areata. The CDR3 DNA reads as TGTGCCAGCAGCTTCCAAGACAGGGTTGGCTACGAGCAGTACTTC. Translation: CASSFQDRVGYEQYF.